One and the same sample provided the 31 T cell receptor beta chains below, sequenced in a study of T cell responses to AZD1222 COVID-19 vaccine. The method was immunoSEQ multiplex PCR; TCRdb's version includes in-frame clones alone and lacks a portion of them. The sample includes some 120,000 clones, roughly 93% seen only once; the top ten take more than 2.5%. The specimen was peripheral blood, collected on day 0 of AZD1222 vaccination. The receptors were gathered from an adult in good health.

On this clone itself: Germline is not matched at one junction end, which may reflect a read error. The CDR3 DNA reads TGCGCCACCCCTAGCGGGGCCGAGTCTATGTTGCTCTTC. Translating it yields CATPSGAESMLLF. V is TRBV5-1 and J is TRBJ2-1, with 9 bases identical to TRBD2. The CDR3 totals 13 residues. Germline V gives CDR1 SGHRS, CDR2 YFSETQ.

The rearrangement joins TRBV28 to TRBJ2-7; TRBD2 aligns across 15 bases. The length of the CDR3 is 16 residues. Germline V gene sequence: CDR1 MDHEN, CDR2 SYDVKM. The trim removed 5 bases at V and 7 bases at J, leaving 9 bases unmatched. The CDR3 protein is CASSPGTSGGMGEQYF. CDR3 sequence (DNA): TGTGCCAGCAGTCCAGGGACTAGCGGGGGGATGGGGGAGCAGTACTTC. Drawing the rest from reference TRBV28 and TRBJ2-7, the complete variable domain is DVKVTQSSRYLVKRTGEKVFLECVQDMDHENMFWYRQDPGLGLRLIYFSYDVKMKEKGDIPEGYSVSREKKERFSLILESASTNQTSMYLCASSPGTSGGMGEQYFGPGTRLTVT.

V usage is TRBV5-6 and J usage is TRBJ1-5; 8 nucleotides align to TRBD1. The germline V gene encodes CDR1 SGHDT and CDR2 YYEEEE. The length of the CDR3 is 15 residues. The junction had 7 bases not matched to a gene; V was cut back by 4 bases and J by 4 bases. CDR3 DNA sequence: TGTGCCAGCAGCCTCCGGACAGGGAGGAATCAGCCCCAGCATTTT. Its protein product is CASSLRTGRNQPQHF. Supplemented by reference TRBV5-6 and TRBJ1-5, the full variable domain reads DAGVTQSPTHLIKTRGQQVTLRCSPKSGHDTVSWYQQALGQGPQFIFQYYEEEERQRGNFPDRFSGHQFPNYSSELNVNALLLGDSALYLCASSLRTGRNQPQHFGDGTRLSIL.

This chain joins TRBV27 and TRBJ2-1; the match to TRBD2 covers 10 bases. Germline V CDR1 and CDR2: MNHEY, SMNVEV (reference sequence). CDR3 length equals 17 residues. Trimming took 3 bases from V and 1 from J; bases not matched to a gene: 6. CDR3 DNA: TGTGCCAGCAGTTTGTTAGCGGGAGGTTGGTCCTACAATGAGCAGTTCTTC. Its protein product is CASSLLAGGWSYNEQFF.

The V gene is TRBV28, the J gene TRBJ2-1; 8 positions match TRBD1. This CDR3 spans 15 amino acids. Germline trimming cut 6 bases from V and 10 bases from J; bases unmatched to any gene: 14. The germline V gene has CDR1 MDHEN and CDR2 SYDVKM. CDR3 nucleotides: TGTGCCAGCAGCTACGGAGGGACAGGCTTTGGAGAGCAGTTCTTC. It specifies CASSYGGTGFGEQFF.

The chain links TRBV6-4 to TRBJ2-7, with 9 bases fitting TRBD1. This CDR3 is built from 14 residues. J was trimmed by 1 base and V by 6 bases; bases with no gene match: 4. In germline, CDR1 is MRHNA, CDR2 SNTAGT. In DNA, the CDR3 is TGTGCCAGCAGACCGGGACAGGGATCCTACGAGCAGTACTTC. Translated, it gives CASRPGQGSYEQYF.

The rearrangement uses TRBV28 and TRBJ2-2; weak D call: TRBD2 (6 bases). CDR1 is MDHEN, CDR2 SYDVKM, per germline. CDR3 length equals 16 residues. V was trimmed by 1 base and J by 2 bases, leaving 11 bases between them. CDR3 amino acids: CASSLLRGGNTGELFF. The CDR3 region has the DNA TGTGCCAGCAGTTTATTGCGGGGCGGAAACACCGGGGAGCTGTTTTTT. The full variable domain, rest sourced from reference TRBV28 and TRBJ2-2, is DVKVTQSSRYLVKRTGEKVFLECVQDMDHENMFWYRQDPGLGLRLIYFSYDVKMKEKGDIPEGYSVSREKKERFSLILESASTNQTSMYLCASSLLRGGNTGELFFGEGSRLTVL.

The chain employs TRBV7-9 and TRBJ2-2; D may be TRBD1 or TRBD2 (5 bases each). Trimming took 5 bases from V and 6 from J, leaving 13 bases between them. Per germline, CDR1 SEHNR and CDR2 FQNEAQ (reference sequence). The CDR3 contains 14 residues. Written as DNA, the CDR3 is TGTGCCAGCAGCCCGATTACGGGACCCGGGGAGCTGTTTTTT. Protein: CASSPITGPGELFF.

The gene calls are TRBV12-3 or TRBV12-4 and TRBJ2-4, with 12 bases aligning to TRBD2. The CDR3 contains 13 residues. V was pared by 5 bases and J by 15 bases, with 8 bases of the junction left unmatched. The DNA for the CDR3 is TGTGCCAGCAGTCCGGGGACTAGCGGGTATGGGTACTTC. Its protein product is CASSPGTSGYGYF.

The chain uses TRBV21-1 and TRBJ2-1; the table's D call, TRBD2, was not checked against the DNA. TRBV21-1 is annotated as a pseudogene. The CDR3 runs to 20 residues. The CDR3: CASSNGVGVASPCYDNEQFF. CDR3 bases: TGTGCCAGCAGCAATGGGGTCGGGGTAGCCAGCCCTTGCTACGACAATGAGCAGTTCTTC.

The V gene is TRBV28, the J gene TRBJ1-2; D unresolved. Germline V gives CDR1 MDHEN, CDR2 SYDVKM. The CDR3 length is 12 residues. V shed 2 bases and J shed 8 bases, with 9 bases lying between them. CDR3 bases: TGTGCCAGCAGTTTAGAGAAGGTGGGCTACACCTTC. Translation gives CASSLEKVGYTF.

The rearrangement uses TRBV9 and TRBJ2-7; D is perhaps TRBD2 (6 bases). Deletions cut 3 bases from V and 0 bases from J, with 10 bases between. CDR1 and CDR2 (germline): SGDLS, YYNGEE. The CDR3 consists of 14 residues. CDR3: CASSGVSGSYEQYF. The CDR3 coding sequence is TGTGCCAGCAGCGGAGTTAGCGGCTCCTACGAGCAGTACTTC.

This clone was counted a single time. The chain couples TRBV7-9 to TRBJ1-2; TRBD1 agrees at 10 bases. The V and J ends lost 5 bases and 1 base, in that order; junction bases with no gene match: 16. Germline CDR1 is SEHNR and CDR2 is FQNEAQ (reference sequence). The CDR3 is 19 amino acids. The CDR3 DNA is TGTGCCAGCAGCCGTCGGGACAGGGGATTAGAGAACAATAACTATGGCTACACCTTC. The encoded protein is CASSRRDRGLENNNYGYTF.

V gene TRBV18 combines with J gene TRBJ2-7, with a possible D match to TRBD1 (5 bases). Deletions cut 0 bases from V and 2 bases from J, with 8 bases between. Germline V gene lookup returns CDR1 KGHSH and CDR2 LQKENI. The CDR3 contains 14 residues. The CDR3 is CASSPPGDPYEQYF. The CDR3 nucleotides read TGTGCCAGCTCACCACCAGGGGATCCCTACGAGCAGTACTTC.

This clone was detected a few times. V is TRBV5-4 and J is TRBJ2-7; 12 bases match TRBD2. Germline CDR1 and CDR2: SGHNT and YYREEE (reference sequence). The CDR3 is 17 residues long. V dropped 4 bases and J dropped 5; count of bases not matched to a gene: 13. The DNA of the CDR3 is TGTGCCAGCAGCCCGGGACTAGCGGGCCCGTTCCCCCACGAGCAGTACTTC. Amino acids: CASSPGLAGPFPHEQYF.

The V gene is TRBV7-8, the J gene TRBJ1-6; TRBD1 might be the D (6 bases). Trimming took 3 bases from V and 5 from J, leaving 8 bases between them. The CDR3 runs to 14 residues. CDR1 is SGHVS and CDR2 is FQNEAQ in the germline V gene. Written as DNA, the CDR3 is TGTGCCAGCAGCTTTGACAGGAATAATTCACCCCTCCACTTT. It is translated as CASSFDRNNSPLHF.

The gene calls are TRBV12-5 and TRBJ2-5, with 8 nucleotides matching TRBD1. The trim removed 6 bases at V and 5 bases at J, leaving 5 bases unmatched. The CDR3 consists of 13 residues. Germline V gives CDR1 LGHNT, CDR2 FRNRAP. The CDR3 bases are TGTGCTAGTGGGACGACAGGGGCGGAGACCCAGTACTTC. Translated, it gives CASGTTGAETQYF. The full variable domain, its missing parts supplied by reference TRBV12-5 and TRBJ2-5, is DARVTQTPRHKVTEMGQEVTMRCQPILGHNTVFWYRQTMMQGLELLAYFRNRAPLDDSGMPKDRFSAEMPDATLATLKIQPSEPRDSAVYFCASGTTGAETQYFGPGTRLLVL.

V is TRBV28 and J is TRBJ1-5, with D hard to call. Trimming took 6 bases from V and 1 from J, leaving 10 bases between them. From germline, CDR1 is MDHEN and CDR2 SYDVKM. The CDR3 covers 14 residues. This CDR3 reads CASSLRLSNQPQHF. CDR3 DNA: TGTGCCAGCAGCCTCAGACTGAGCAATCAGCCCCAGCATTTT.

The rearrangement uses TRBV4-1 and TRBJ1-2; 9 nucleotides match TRBD1. This CDR3 has 17 residues. The germline gives CDR1 MGHRA, CDR2 YSYEKL. V shed 2 bases and J 7 bases; nucleotides not matched to a gene: 14. CDR3 amino acids: CASSQPGQGLTGGGYTF. CDR3 DNA: TGCGCCAGCAGCCAACCGGGACAGGGCCTCACAGGAGGTGGCTACACCTTC.

The rearrangement links TRBV19 to TRBJ1-5; a weak D match, TRBD1 (5 bases). From germline, CDR1 is LNHDA and CDR2 SQIVND (reference sequence). V was trimmed by 0 bases and J by 7 bases, leaving 13 bases between them. The CDR3 loop spans 15 amino acids. CDR3 protein: CASSIDSRAGQPQHF. For the CDR3, the DNA is TGTGCCAGTAGTATAGATTCCAGGGCCGGACAGCCCCAGCATTTT.

This chain links TRBV3-1 (or the pseudogene TRBV3-2) with TRBJ2-2, with 12 bases that match TRBD2. CDR1 and CDR2 (germline): LGHDT, YNNKEL (reference sequence). V lost 7 bases, J lost 6 bases, and 12 bases stayed unmatched. The CDR3 contains 17 residues. CDR3 DNA: TGTGCCAGCACCCTAATCCTAGCGGGAGGGCCCCCCGGGGAGCTGTTTTTT. Its translation: CASTLILAGGPPGELFF.

This chain links TRBV6-5 with TRBJ2-7; D gene ambiguous. Germline V gives CDR1 MNHEY, CDR2 SVGAGI. Trimming took off 6 bases at V and 4 bases at J, with 4 bases between the two ends. The CDR3 runs to 10 residues. This chain's CDR3 is CASRRYEQYF. CDR3 nucleotides: TGTGCCAGCAGGAGGTACGAGCAGTACTTC.

As DNA, the CDR3 is TGTGCCATCAGTGAAGGGTACAATGAGCAGTTCTTC. Encoded protein: CAISEGYNEQFF. This chain connects TRBV10-3 to TRBJ2-1; D gene uncertain. CDR3 length equals 12 residues. The germline V and J ends were trimmed by 3 bases and 4 bases, with 4 bases remaining between them. Germline V lookup: CDR1 ENHRY, CDR2 SYGVKD.

This chain joins TRBV6-5 and TRBJ2-3; D might be TRBD2 (6 bases). Trimming removed 5 bases at V and 7 bases at J, with 7 bases between. CDR3 length: 11 amino acids. In germline, CDR1 is MNHEY, CDR2 SVGAGI. The CDR3 bases are TGTGCCAGCAGTCTAGCGTATACGCAGTATTTT. Translating it yields CASSLAYTQYF.

The rearrangement links TRBV19 to TRBJ1-1; D uncertain. The CDR3 extends over 13 amino acids. The germline CDR1 and CDR2 sequences are LNHDA and SQIVND (reference sequence). Trimming cost V 6 bases and J 1 base, with 9 bases left between them. The CDR3 protein is CASSPRQNTEAFF. The CDR3 nucleotides are TGTGCCAGTAGCCCCCGACAGAACACTGAAGCTTTCTTT.

CDR3 region: CATSRDIAATNEKLFF. The CDR3 DNA is TGTGCCACCAGCAGAGATATCGCAGCAACTAATGAAAAACTGTTTTTT. This chain links TRBV15 with TRBJ1-4; the D is unclear. This CDR3 is built from 16 residues. Trimming cost V 0 bases and J 0 bases, with 8 bases left between them. Germline assignment: CDR1 LNHNV and CDR2 YYDKDF (reference sequence). The full variable domain, completed using reference TRBV15 and TRBJ1-4, is DAMVIQNPRYQVTQFGKPVTLSCSQTLNHNVMYWYQQKSSQAPKLLFHYYDKDFNNEADTPDNFQSRRPNTSFCFLDIRSPGLGDTAMYLCATSRDIAATNEKLFFGSGTQLSVL.

This clone is deemed medium-sized. CDR3 sequence (DNA): TGTGCCAGCAGCACCGGGACTAGCTACAATGAGCAGTTCTTC. This translates into CASSTGTSYNEQFF. This chain links TRBV9 with TRBJ2-1; 8 bases are a match to TRBD2. This CDR3 is 14 amino acids long. Germline loops: CDR1 SGDLS, CDR2 YYNGEE. Trimming took 4 bases from V and 3 from J; bases not matched to a gene: 3. Full variable domain (rest looked up from reference TRBV9 and TRBJ2-1): DSGVTQTPKHLITATGQRVTLRCSPRSGDLSVYWYQQSLDQGLQFLIQYYNGEERAKGNILERFSAQQFPDLHSELNLSSLELGDSALYFCASSTGTSYNEQFFGPGTRLTVL.

This rearrangement joins TRBV18 to TRBJ2-3; no reliable D call. The CDR3 loop spans 13 amino acids. The V and J ends lost 6 bases and 4 bases respectively, with 11 bases between them. Germline V CDR1 and CDR2: KGHSH, LQKENI. The CDR3 is CASSLYLADTQYF. CDR3 in DNA: TGTGCCAGCTCCCTCTACCTGGCAGATACGCAGTATTTT.

The chain links TRBV19 to TRBJ1-2; TRBD1 agrees at 8 bases. Germline CDR1 LNHDA, CDR2 SQIVND (reference sequence). V was pared by 5 bases and J by 6 bases, with 14 bases of the junction left unmatched. This CDR3 comprises 16 residues. CDR3 sequence reads: CASSAGGFGSTDGYTF. CDR3 nucleotides: TGTGCCAGTAGTGCAGGGGGCTTTGGATCGACCGATGGCTACACCTTC. The variable domain in full, completed from reference TRBV19 and TRBJ1-2, reads DGGITQSPKYLFRKEGQNVTLSCEQNLNHDAMYWYRQDPGQGLRLIYYSQIVNDFQKGDIAEGYSVSREKKESFPLTVTSAQKNPTAFYLCASSAGGFGSTDGYTFGSGTRLTVV.

The chain recombines TRBV6-5 with TRBJ1-2; possible D gene TRBD1, 5 bases. CDR3 size: 13 residues. V was trimmed by 5 bases and J by 10 bases, leaving 17 bases between them. Germline lookup yields CDR1 MNHEY and CDR2 SVGAGI. For the CDR3, the DNA is TGTGCCAGCAGTAGCTGGGACGGAGATTCCTACACCTTC. Protein product: CASSSWDGDSYTF.

The V call is TRBV4-2, the J call TRBJ2-5; 12 positions agree with TRBD2. This CDR3 is 16 amino acids long. Germline V gene lookup returns CDR1 LGHNA and CDR2 YNFKEQ. V shed 4 bases and J 1 base; nucleotides not matched to a gene: 4. CDR3 region: CASSLGTSGLQETQYF. CDR3 nucleotides: TGTGCCAGCAGCCTCGGGACTAGCGGGCTCCAAGAGACCCAGTACTTC.